Here is one TCR beta chain with its context. Its antigen is as yet unknown. This record belongs to a study of CXCR3-negative and CXCR3-positive naive CD8 T cells. The CDR3 sequence is 13 residues long. Germline CDR1 MNHNY, CDR2 SVGAGI (reference sequence). CD45RO-CCR7+CD27+CD95- expression identified naive CD8+ T cells. UMI labels and 5' RACE were used to prepare the TRB cDNA libraries. TCRdb reprocessed the 5' RACE reads and stores each CDR3 protein as one record, lacking DNA. Recorded for this sample: around 140,000 distinct CDR3 sequences. Findings and caveats of the study: Naive subsets did not differ in surface CD5, and TRB CDR3 properties served to infer TCR strength. Cryopreserved cells partially lost CXCR3 expression, and fresh PBMCs were used in most assays. Within a donor, both naive subsets shared TRBV-TRBJ usage, unlike memory cells. Naive cells positive for CXCR3 carried more hydrophobic TRB CDR3s than CXCR3-negative ones.

The rearrangement links TRBV6-6 to TRBJ2-7; TCRdb's D call of TRBD1 is untestable without DNA. This clonotype originated in a human donor in good health. Some clones in this sample may be carry-over from other donors' samples. Material: naive CXCR3+ CD8+ T cells from blood. Subset specified: CD45RO-CCR7+CD27+CD95- naive CD8+ T cells expressing CXCR3 (TNR3+). Here the CDR3 reads CASSGTGFYEQYF.